Listed below are T cell receptor beta chains from one sample, sequenced in a study of cytotoxic CD8 clonotypes in ibrutinib-treated CLL. Data came from immunoSEQ multiplex PCR; TCRdb stores just in-frame clones and leaves some out. The sample consists of over 130,000 clones, around 82% of them appearing once. The sample was PBMCs, taken after 36 months of ibrutinib treatment. The receptors derive from a human donor with chronic lymphocytic leukemia. The CDR3 runs from the conserved cysteine through the conserved F or W. The order of the fields is D gene, clone size, CDR3 length, V gene, J gene, CDR3 protein, CDR3 DNA. The D gene is left open where the match is weak. Not every row has a clone size; where given, it reads once, few, many or a size class.

d_call: NA
clone_size: NA
cdr3_length: 15
v_call: TRBV6-6
j_call: TRBJ1-5
cdr3_aa: CASIRDLRSNQPQHF
cdr3_nt: TGTGCCAGCATCCGGGACCTTAGGAGCAATCAGCCCCAGCATTTT

d_call: NA
clone_size: NA
cdr3_length: 12
v_call: TRBV2
j_call: TRBJ2-5
cdr3_aa: CASTGVGETQYF
cdr3_nt: TGTGCCAGCACTGGGGTGGGGGAGACCCAGTACTTC

d_call: NA
clone_size: NA
cdr3_length: 14
v_call: TRBV6-6
j_call: TRBJ2-7
cdr3_aa: CASSYSRAAGEQYF
cdr3_nt: TGTGCCAGCAGTTACTCTCGGGCAGCGGGCGAGCAGTACTTC

d_call: TRBD1
clone_size: NA
cdr3_length: 13
v_call: TRBV5-6
j_call: TRBJ2-7
cdr3_aa: CASSWGQSYEQYF
cdr3_nt: TGTGCCAGCAGCTGGGGACAGAGCTACGAGCAGTACTTC

d_call: NA
clone_size: NA
cdr3_length: 14
v_call: TRBV7-9
j_call: TRBJ2-7
cdr3_aa: CASSSTGNSYEQYF
cdr3_nt: TGTGCCAGCAGCAGTACAGGAAACTCCTACGAGCAGTACTTC

d_call: TRBD1
clone_size: NA
cdr3_length: 13
v_call: TRBV5-1
j_call: TRBJ2-7
cdr3_aa: CASSSQGGYEQYF
cdr3_nt: TGCGCCAGCAGCTCACAGGGGGGCTACGAGCAGTACTTC

d_call: NA
clone_size: few
cdr3_length: 16
v_call: TRBV11-1
j_call: TRBJ2-1
cdr3_aa: CASRSPGYSSYNEQFF
cdr3_nt: TGTGCCAGCAGGTCGCCGGGATATAGCTCCTACAATGAGCAGTTCTTC

d_call: NA
clone_size: NA
cdr3_length: 13
v_call: TRBV28
j_call: TRBJ1-1
cdr3_aa: CASSSGAGTEAFF
cdr3_nt: TGTGCCAGCAGCTCCGGTGCGGGCACTGAAGCTTTCTTT

d_call: TRBD2
clone_size: once
cdr3_length: 14
v_call: TRBV28
j_call: TRBJ2-7
cdr3_aa: CASNTGLAVYEQYF
cdr3_nt: TGTGCCAGCAATACGGGACTAGCTGTTTACGAGCAGTACTTC

d_call: TRBD1
clone_size: NA
cdr3_length: 15
v_call: TRBV6-5
j_call: TRBJ1-1
cdr3_aa: CASSYHGQGWTEAFF
cdr3_nt: TGTGCCAGCAGTTACCACGGACAGGGGTGGACTGAAGCTTTCTTT

d_call: TRBD1
clone_size: NA
cdr3_length: 13
v_call: TRBV10-3
j_call: TRBJ2-7
cdr3_aa: CAITADRVLEQYF
cdr3_nt: TGTGCCATCACCGCGGACAGGGTGCTCGAGCAGTACTTC

d_call: NA
clone_size: NA
cdr3_length: 16
v_call: TRBV27
j_call: TRBJ1-6
cdr3_aa: CASRSGRARSNSPLHF
cdr3_nt: TGTGCCAGCAGGAGTGGGAGGGCCAGGAGTAATTCACCCCTCCACTTT

d_call: NA
clone_size: NA
cdr3_length: 15
v_call: TRBV6-5
j_call: TRBJ1-2
cdr3_aa: CASSFHSRPGDGYTF
cdr3_nt: TGTGCCAGCAGTTTCCACAGTAGACCCGGTGATGGCTACACCTTC

d_call: TRBD1
clone_size: NA
cdr3_length: 14
v_call: TRBV14
j_call: TRBJ2-7
cdr3_aa: CASSPGTGSYEQYF
cdr3_nt: TGTGCCAGCAGCCCCGGGACAGGCTCCTACGAGCAGTACTTC

d_call: NA
clone_size: NA
cdr3_length: 12
v_call: TRBV10-3
j_call: TRBJ2-1
cdr3_aa: CAISELDNEQFF
cdr3_nt: TGTGCCATCAGTGAGCTCGACAATGAGCAGTTCTTC

d_call: TRBD1
clone_size: NA
cdr3_length: 14
v_call: TRBV6-5
j_call: TRBJ2-7
cdr3_aa: CASSYGTGGGEQYF
cdr3_nt: TGTGCCAGCAGTTATGGGACAGGGGGAGGCGAGCAGTACTTC

d_call: NA
clone_size: once
cdr3_length: 15
v_call: TRBV28
j_call: TRBJ2-5
cdr3_aa: CASSTLGAGSKTQYF
cdr3_nt: TGTGCCAGCAGCACATTAGGGGCAGGTTCAAAGACCCAGTACTTC

d_call: NA
clone_size: NA
cdr3_length: 13
v_call: TRBV6-1
j_call: TRBJ1-1
cdr3_aa: CASSIRGNTEAFF
cdr3_nt: TGTGCCAGCAGTATCAGGGGTAACACTGAAGCTTTCTTT

d_call: NA
clone_size: few
cdr3_length: 14
v_call: TRBV19
j_call: TRBJ1-1
cdr3_aa: CASSIDQGWTEAFF
cdr3_nt: TGTGCCAGTAGTATAGACCAGGGGTGGACTGAAGCTTTCTTT

d_call: TRBD2
clone_size: NA
cdr3_length: 15
v_call: TRBV4-1
j_call: TRBJ2-2
cdr3_aa: CASSQVAGGTGELFF
cdr3_nt: TGCGCCAGCAGCCAAGTAGCGGGAGGGACCGGGGAGCTGTTTTTT

d_call: NA
clone_size: NA
cdr3_length: 15
v_call: TRBV2
j_call: TRBJ1-5
cdr3_aa: CASSRRVISNQPQHF
cdr3_nt: TGTGCCAGCAGTCGCCGGGTTATTAGCAATCAGCCCCAGCATTTT

d_call: NA
clone_size: few
cdr3_length: 12
v_call: TRBV30
j_call: TRBJ1-1
cdr3_aa: CAWSDRLTEAFF
cdr3_nt: TGTGCCTGGAGCGACCGGTTGACTGAAGCTTTCTTT

d_call: NA
clone_size: NA
cdr3_length: 13
v_call: TRBV6-5
j_call: TRBJ2-2
cdr3_aa: CASRSGNTGELFF
cdr3_nt: TGTGCCAGCAGATCCGGTAACACCGGGGAGCTGTTTTTT

d_call: NA
clone_size: few
cdr3_length: 13
v_call: TRBV30
j_call: TRBJ1-6
cdr3_aa: CAWTAVYNSPLHF
cdr3_nt: TGTGCCTGGACGGCGGTCTATAATTCACCCCTCCACTTT

d_call: NA
clone_size: few
cdr3_length: 12
v_call: TRBV7-2
j_call: TRBJ2-7
cdr3_aa: CASSLPRYEQYF
cdr3_nt: TGTGCCAGCAGCTTGCCCAGGTACGAGCAGTACTTC

d_call: NA
clone_size: NA
cdr3_length: 13
v_call: TRBV6-6
j_call: TRBJ1-2
cdr3_aa: CASSYEGSYGYTF
cdr3_nt: TGTGCCAGCAGTTACGAGGGGAGCTATGGCTACACCTTC

d_call: NA
clone_size: NA
cdr3_length: 16
v_call: TRBV4-2
j_call: TRBJ1-1
cdr3_aa: CASSQDRDSVGTEAFF
cdr3_nt: TGTGCCAGCAGCCAAGATCGGGACTCCGTGGGGACTGAAGCTTTCTTT

d_call: NA
clone_size: NA
cdr3_length: 14
v_call: TRBV6-5
j_call: TRBJ1-4
cdr3_aa: CASSLGPLSEKLFF
cdr3_nt: TGTGCCAGCAGTCTCGGGCCATTGTCGGAAAAACTGTTTTTT

d_call: NA
clone_size: NA
cdr3_length: 13
v_call: TRBV6-1
j_call: TRBJ1-5
cdr3_aa: CASQIYSNQPQHF
cdr3_nt: TGTGCCAGTCAGATTTATAGCAATCAGCCCCAGCATTTT

d_call: TRBD2
clone_size: NA
cdr3_length: 14
v_call: TRBV7-9
j_call: TRBJ2-5
cdr3_aa: CASSLILAGGSQYF
cdr3_nt: TGTGCCAGCAGCCTCATCCTAGCGGGAGGGTCTCAGTACTTC

d_call: NA
clone_size: few
cdr3_length: 13
v_call: TRBV5-6
j_call: TRBJ2-2
cdr3_aa: CASSLAAAGELFF
cdr3_nt: TGTGCCAGCAGCTTGGCTGCGGCCGGGGAGCTGTTTTTT

d_call: TRBD2
clone_size: NA
cdr3_length: 13
v_call: TRBV29-1
j_call: TRBJ2-7
cdr3_aa: CSVKPTSGYEQYF
cdr3_nt: TGCAGCGTTAAACCGACTAGCGGCTACGAGCAGTACTTC

d_call: NA
clone_size: NA
cdr3_length: 15
v_call: TRBV5-6
j_call: TRBJ1-5
cdr3_aa: CASSLGAVFNQPQHF
cdr3_nt: TGTGCCAGCAGCTTGGGGGCAGTTTTTAATCAGCCCCAGCATTTT

d_call: TRBD2
clone_size: once
cdr3_length: 17
v_call: TRBV14
j_call: TRBJ2-2
cdr3_aa: CASSPILAGATFGELFF
cdr3_nt: TGTGCCAGCAGCCCAATTCTAGCGGGGGCCACCTTCGGGGAGCTGTTTTTT

d_call: TRBD1
clone_size: NA
cdr3_length: 14
v_call: TRBV10-2
j_call: TRBJ2-1
cdr3_aa: CASIKGGYYNEQFF
cdr3_nt: TGCGCCAGCATAAAAGGGGGCTACTACAATGAGCAGTTCTTC

d_call: TRBD2
clone_size: NA
cdr3_length: 20
v_call: TRBV5-1
j_call: TRBJ2-7
cdr3_aa: CASSKLPTAGTSGASYEQYF
cdr3_nt: TGCGCCAGCAGCAAGTTACCGACCGCCGGGACTAGCGGGGCCTCCTACGAGCAGTACTTC

d_call: NA
clone_size: once
cdr3_length: 11
v_call: TRBV5-1
j_call: TRBJ1-1
cdr3_aa: CASKENTEAFF
cdr3_nt: TGCGCCAGCAAGGAGAACACTGAAGCTTTCTTT

d_call: NA
clone_size: NA
cdr3_length: 11
v_call: TRBV20-1
j_call: TRBJ1-1
cdr3_aa: CSARDRTEAFF
cdr3_nt: TGCAGTGCTAGAGACCGCACTGAAGCTTTCTTT

d_call: NA
clone_size: many
cdr3_length: 14
v_call: TRBV7-3
j_call: TRBJ1-1
cdr3_aa: CASRRQGFATEAFF
cdr3_nt: TGTGCCAGCCGGCGGCAGGGATTCGCCACTGAAGCTTTCTTT

d_call: NA
clone_size: NA
cdr3_length: 17
v_call: TRBV27
j_call: TRBJ2-6
cdr3_aa: CASSLSQGRSGANVLTF
cdr3_nt: TGTGCCAGCAGTTTATCCCAGGGCCGTTCTGGGGCCAACGTCCTGACTTTC

d_call: NA
clone_size: few
cdr3_length: 13
v_call: TRBV5-1
j_call: TRBJ1-2
cdr3_aa: CASSLTANYGYTF
cdr3_nt: TGCGCCAGCAGCTTGACAGCTAACTATGGCTACACCTTC

d_call: TRBD2
clone_size: NA
cdr3_length: 16
v_call: TRBV7-8
j_call: TRBJ2-1
cdr3_aa: CASSLYRGRIYNEQFF
cdr3_nt: TGTGCCAGCAGCTTATATCGCGGGAGAATCTACAATGAGCAGTTCTTC

d_call: NA
clone_size: few
cdr3_length: 14
v_call: TRBV9
j_call: TRBJ1-4
cdr3_aa: CASSPAGHNEKLFF
cdr3_nt: TGTGCCAGCAGCCCCGCGGGACACAACGAAAAACTGTTTTTT

d_call: NA
clone_size: NA
cdr3_length: 15
v_call: TRBV11-3
j_call: TRBJ2-1
cdr3_aa: CASSLDWGDYNEQFF
cdr3_nt: TGTGCCAGCAGCTTAGACTGGGGTGACTACAATGAGCAGTTCTTC